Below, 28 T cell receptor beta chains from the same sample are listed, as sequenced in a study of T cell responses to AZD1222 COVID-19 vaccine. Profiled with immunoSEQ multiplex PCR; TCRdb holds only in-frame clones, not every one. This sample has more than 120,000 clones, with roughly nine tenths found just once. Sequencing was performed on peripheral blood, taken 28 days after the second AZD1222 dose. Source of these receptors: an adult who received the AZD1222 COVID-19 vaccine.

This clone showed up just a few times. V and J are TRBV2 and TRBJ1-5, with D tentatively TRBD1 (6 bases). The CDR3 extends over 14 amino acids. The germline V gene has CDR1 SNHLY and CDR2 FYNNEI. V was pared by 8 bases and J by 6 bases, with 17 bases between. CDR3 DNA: TGTGCCAGCCGTGGGAGGGGGTTTACTCAGCCCCAGCATTTT. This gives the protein CASRGRGFTQPQHF.

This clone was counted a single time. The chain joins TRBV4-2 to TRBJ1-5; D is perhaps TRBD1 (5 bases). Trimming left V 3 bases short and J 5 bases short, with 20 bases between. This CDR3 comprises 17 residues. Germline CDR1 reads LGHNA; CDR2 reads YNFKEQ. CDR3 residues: CASSQGDGLRDDQPQHF. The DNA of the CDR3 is TGTGCCAGCAGCCAGGGGGACGGGTTAAGGGACGATCAGCCCCAGCATTTT.

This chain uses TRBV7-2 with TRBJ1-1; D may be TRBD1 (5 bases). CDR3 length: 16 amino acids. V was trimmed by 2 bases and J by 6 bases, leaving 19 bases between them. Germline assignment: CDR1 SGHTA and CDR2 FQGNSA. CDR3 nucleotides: TGTGCCAGCAGCTTATTTCTGGCAGGGAAAGGCGCTGAAGCTTTCTTT. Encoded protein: CASSLFLAGKGAEAFF. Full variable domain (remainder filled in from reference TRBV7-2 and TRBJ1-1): GAGVSQSPSNKVTEKGKDVELRCDPISGHTALYWYRQSLGQGLEFLIYFQGNSAPDKSGLPSDRFSAERTGGSVSTLTIQRTQQEDSAVYLCASSLFLAGKGAEAFFGQGTRLTVV.

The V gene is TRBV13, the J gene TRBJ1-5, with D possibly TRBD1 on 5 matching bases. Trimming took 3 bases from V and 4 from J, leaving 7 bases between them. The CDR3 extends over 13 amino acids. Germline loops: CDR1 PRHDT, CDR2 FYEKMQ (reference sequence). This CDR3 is CASSLWGNQPQHF. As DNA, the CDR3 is TGTGCCAGCAGCTTGTGGGGGAATCAGCCCCAGCATTTT. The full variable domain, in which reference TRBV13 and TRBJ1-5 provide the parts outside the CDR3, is AAGVIQSPRHLIKEKRETATLKCYPIPRHDTVYWYQQGPGQDPQFLISFYEKMQSDKGSIPDRFSAQQFSDYHSELNMSSLELGDSALYFCASSLWGNQPQHFGDGTRLSIL.

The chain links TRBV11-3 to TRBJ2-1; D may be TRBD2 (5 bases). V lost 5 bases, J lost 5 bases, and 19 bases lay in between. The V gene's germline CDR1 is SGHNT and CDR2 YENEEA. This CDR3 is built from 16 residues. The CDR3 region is CASSRRGLQPDNEQFF. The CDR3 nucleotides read TGTGCCAGCAGCCGCCGAGGGCTCCAACCGGACAATGAGCAGTTCTTC.

CDR3 region: CASSLAGGAGTEAFF. The CDR3 nucleotides read TGTGCCAGCAGCTTGGCCGGTGGGGCCGGAACTGAAGCTTTCTTT. This chain links TRBV5-5 with TRBJ1-1; D might be TRBD1 (5 bases). V was cut by 0 bases and J by 5 bases, with 14 bases left in between. CDR3 size: 15 residues. The germline gives CDR1 SGHKS, CDR2 YYEKEE (reference sequence).

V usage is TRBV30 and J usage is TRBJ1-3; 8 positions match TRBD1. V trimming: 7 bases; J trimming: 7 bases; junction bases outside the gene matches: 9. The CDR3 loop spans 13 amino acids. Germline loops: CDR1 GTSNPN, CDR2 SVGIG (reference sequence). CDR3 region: CASAQGVPNTIYF. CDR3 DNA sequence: TGTGCCTCCGCACAGGGGGTCCCGAACACCATATATTTT.

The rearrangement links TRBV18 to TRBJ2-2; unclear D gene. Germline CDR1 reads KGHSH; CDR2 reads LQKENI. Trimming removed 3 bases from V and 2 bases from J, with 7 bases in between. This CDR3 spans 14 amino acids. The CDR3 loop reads CASSPTDNTGELFF. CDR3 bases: TGTGCCAGCTCACCGACGGATAACACCGGGGAGCTGTTTTTT. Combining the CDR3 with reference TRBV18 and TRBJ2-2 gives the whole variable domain NAGVMQNPRHLVRRRGQEARLRCSPMKGHSHVYWYRQLPEEGLKFMVYLQKENIIDESGMPKERFSAEFPKEGPSILRIQQVVRGDSAAYFCASSPTDNTGELFFGEGSRLTVL.

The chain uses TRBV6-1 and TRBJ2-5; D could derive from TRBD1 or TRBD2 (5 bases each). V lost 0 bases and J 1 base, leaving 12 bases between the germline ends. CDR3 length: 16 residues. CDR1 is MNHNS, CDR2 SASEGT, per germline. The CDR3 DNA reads TGTGCCAGCAGTGAAGCGCTTCGGGGACCCCAAGAGACCCAGTACTTC. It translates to CASSEALRGPQETQYF.

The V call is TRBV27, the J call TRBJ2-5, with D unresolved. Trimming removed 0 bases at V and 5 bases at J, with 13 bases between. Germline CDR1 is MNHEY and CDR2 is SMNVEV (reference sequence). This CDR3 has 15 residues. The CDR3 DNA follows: TGTGCCAGCAGTTTATCGACCCTTGGTCCCGAGACCCAGTACTTC. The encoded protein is CASSLSTLGPETQYF.

CDR3: CAVGVSARYEQYF. In DNA form, the CDR3 reads TGTGCCGTTGGCGTCTCGGCCCGCTACGAGCAGTACTTC. The chain uses TRBV27 and TRBJ2-7; the D is unclear. In germline, CDR1 is MNHEY, CDR2 SMNVEV (reference sequence). Trimming left V 11 bases short and J 3 bases short, with 17 bases between. CDR3 length: 13 amino acids.

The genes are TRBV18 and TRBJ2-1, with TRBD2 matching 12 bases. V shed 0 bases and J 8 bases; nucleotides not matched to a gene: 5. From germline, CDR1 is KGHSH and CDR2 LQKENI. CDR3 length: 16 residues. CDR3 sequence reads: CASSPPLAGGLYEQFF. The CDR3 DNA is TGTGCCAGCTCACCACCCCTAGCGGGAGGGCTCTATGAGCAGTTCTTC.

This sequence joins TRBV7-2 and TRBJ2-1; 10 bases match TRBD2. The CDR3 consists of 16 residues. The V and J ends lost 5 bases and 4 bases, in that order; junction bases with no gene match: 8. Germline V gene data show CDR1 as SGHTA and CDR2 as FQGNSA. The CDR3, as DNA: TGTGCCAGCAGCCCCCGACTAGCGGGCTTATACAATGAGCAGTTCTTC. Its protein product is CASSPRLAGLYNEQFF.

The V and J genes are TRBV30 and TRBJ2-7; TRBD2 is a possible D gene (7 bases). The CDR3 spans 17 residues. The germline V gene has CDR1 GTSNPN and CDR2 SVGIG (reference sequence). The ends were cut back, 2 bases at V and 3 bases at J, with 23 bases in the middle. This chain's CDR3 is CAWSPPGEAGPFYEQYF. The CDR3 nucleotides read TGTGCCTGGAGTCCCCCAGGGGAAGCGGGACCCTTCTACGAGCAGTACTTC.

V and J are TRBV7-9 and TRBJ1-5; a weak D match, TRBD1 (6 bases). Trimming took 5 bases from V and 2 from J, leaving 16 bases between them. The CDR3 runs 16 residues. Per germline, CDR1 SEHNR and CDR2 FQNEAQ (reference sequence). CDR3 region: CASSPEGVAGNQPQHF. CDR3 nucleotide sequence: TGTGCCAGCAGCCCCGAGGGGGTAGCTGGCAATCAGCCCCAGCATTTT. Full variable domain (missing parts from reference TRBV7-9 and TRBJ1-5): DTGVSQNPRHKITKRGQNVTFRCDPISEHNRLYWYRQTLGQGPEFLTYFQNEAQLEKSRLLSDRFSAERPKGSFSTLEIQRTEQGDSAMYLCASSPEGVAGNQPQHFGDGTRLSIL.

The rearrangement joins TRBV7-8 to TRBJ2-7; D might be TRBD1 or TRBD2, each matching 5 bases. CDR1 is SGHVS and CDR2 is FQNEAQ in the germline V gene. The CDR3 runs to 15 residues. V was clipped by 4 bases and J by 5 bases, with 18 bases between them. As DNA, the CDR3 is TGTGCCAGCAGCTCGGGGACGGGCAAGGTAGACGAGCAGTACTTC. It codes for CASSSGTGKVDEQYF.

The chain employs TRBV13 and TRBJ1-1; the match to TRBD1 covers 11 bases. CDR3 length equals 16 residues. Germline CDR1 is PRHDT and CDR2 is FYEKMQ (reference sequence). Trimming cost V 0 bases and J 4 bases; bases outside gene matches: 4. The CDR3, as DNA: TGTGCCAGCAGCTTAGGGTCCGGGACAGGGGGCACTGAAGCTTTCTTT. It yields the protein CASSLGSGTGGTEAFF.

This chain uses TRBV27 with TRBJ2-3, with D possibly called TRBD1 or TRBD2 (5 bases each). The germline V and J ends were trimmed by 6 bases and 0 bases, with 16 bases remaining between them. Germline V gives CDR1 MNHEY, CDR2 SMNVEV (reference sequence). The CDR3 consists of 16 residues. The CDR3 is CASSHLGVRSTDTQYF. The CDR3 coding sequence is TGTGCCAGCAGCCACCTGGGGGTCCGTAGCACAGATACGCAGTATTTT.

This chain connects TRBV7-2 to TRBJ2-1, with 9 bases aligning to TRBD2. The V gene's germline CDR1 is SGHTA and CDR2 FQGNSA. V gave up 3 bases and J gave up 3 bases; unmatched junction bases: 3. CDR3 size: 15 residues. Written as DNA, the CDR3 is TGTGCCAGCAGCTTCCTGACTAGCGGCTACAATGAGCAGTTCTTC. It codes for CASSFLTSGYNEQFF.

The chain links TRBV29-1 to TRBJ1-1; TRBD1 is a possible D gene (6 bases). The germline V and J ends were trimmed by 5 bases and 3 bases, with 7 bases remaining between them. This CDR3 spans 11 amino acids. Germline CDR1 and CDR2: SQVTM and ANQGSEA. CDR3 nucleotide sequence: TGCAGCGTTTACAGGGACACTGAAGCTTTCTTT. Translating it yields CSVYRDTEAFF.

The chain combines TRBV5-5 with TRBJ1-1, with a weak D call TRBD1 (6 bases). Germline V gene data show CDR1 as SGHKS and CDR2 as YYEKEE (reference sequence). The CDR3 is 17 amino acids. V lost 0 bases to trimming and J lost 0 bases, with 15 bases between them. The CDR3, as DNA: TGTGCCAGCAGCTTGGCCAACAGGGAGGCCCTGAACACTGAAGCTTTCTTT. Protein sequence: CASSLANREALNTEAFF.

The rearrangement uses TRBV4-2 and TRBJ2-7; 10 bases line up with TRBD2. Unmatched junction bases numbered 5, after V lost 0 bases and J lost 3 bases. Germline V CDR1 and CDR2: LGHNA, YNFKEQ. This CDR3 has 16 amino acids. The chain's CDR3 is CASSQDLAGAGYEQYF. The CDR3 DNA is TGTGCCAGCAGCCAAGACCTAGCGGGAGCAGGCTACGAGCAGTACTTC.

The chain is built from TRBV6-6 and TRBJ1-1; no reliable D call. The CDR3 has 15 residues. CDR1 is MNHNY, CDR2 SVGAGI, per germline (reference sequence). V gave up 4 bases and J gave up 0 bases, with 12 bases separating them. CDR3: CASSFTQPLNTEAFF. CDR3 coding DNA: TGTGCCAGCAGTTTTACTCAGCCTCTGAACACTGAAGCTTTCTTT.

CDR3: CASSQELAGDNEQFF. The CDR3 DNA follows: TGTGCCAGCAGCCAAGAACTAGCGGGCGACAATGAGCAGTTCTTC. This chain connects TRBV14 to TRBJ2-1; 9 bases align to TRBD2. This CDR3 has 15 amino acids. CDR1 and CDR2 from the germline V gene are SGHDN and FVKESK. V lost 0 bases to trimming and J lost 5 bases; unmatched junction nucleotides: 2.

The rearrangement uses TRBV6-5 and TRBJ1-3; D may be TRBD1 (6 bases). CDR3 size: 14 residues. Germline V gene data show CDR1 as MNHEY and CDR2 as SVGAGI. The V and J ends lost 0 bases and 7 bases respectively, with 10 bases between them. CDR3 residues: CASSYSGAWNTIYF. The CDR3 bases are TGTGCCAGCAGTTACTCGGGGGCTTGGAACACCATATATTTT.

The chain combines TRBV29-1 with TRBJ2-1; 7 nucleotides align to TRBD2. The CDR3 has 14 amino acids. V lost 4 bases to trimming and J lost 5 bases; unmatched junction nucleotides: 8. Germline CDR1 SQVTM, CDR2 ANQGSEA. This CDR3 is CSVGTGLPNNEQFF. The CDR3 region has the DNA TGCAGCGTTGGTACGGGACTACCTAACAATGAGCAGTTCTTC.

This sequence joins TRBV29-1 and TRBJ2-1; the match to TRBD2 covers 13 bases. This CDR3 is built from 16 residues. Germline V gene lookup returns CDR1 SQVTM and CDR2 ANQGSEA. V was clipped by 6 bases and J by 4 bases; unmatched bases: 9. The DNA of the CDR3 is TGCAGCGTGGAGGGGACTAGCGGGACAGATTACAATGAGCAGTTCTTC. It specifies CSVEGTSGTDYNEQFF.

The CDR3 nucleotides are TGTGCCACCAGCGGGAGTGGAAGAGATACGCAGTATTTT. Translated, it gives CATSGSGRDTQYF. The V gene is TRBV15, the J gene TRBJ2-3, with D possibly TRBD2 on 5 matching bases. V lost 5 bases, J lost 5 bases, and 11 bases lay in between. The CDR3 covers 13 residues. CDR1 and CDR2 (germline): LNHNV, YYDKDF (reference sequence).